This TCR beta chain originates from a study of breast tumors, draining lymph nodes, adjacent tissues. Many counts were recorded for this clonotype. What it binds is unknown. TCRdb analysed the multiplex PCR reads with MiXCR anew, one entry per CDR3 protein. This sample has 170,000 or so distinct CDR3 sequences, with about 30% found just once. The germline gives CDR1 DFQATT, CDR2 SNEGSKA (reference sequence). V lost 0 bases, J lost 5 bases, and 13 bases lay in between. This CDR3 is built from 14 residues. Study findings and constraints: Tumor TCR diversity was below lymph nodes but above nontumor tissue. Compared with basal-like, luminal-like tumors shared significantly more repertoire with nontumor tissue. Data only fit, rather than demonstrated, lymph node origin of most tumor T cells. The data were judged consistent with most tumor T cells coming from lymph node and expanding in tumor.

Axillary draining lymph nodes of breast cancer patients supplied the node samples. The rearrangement links TRBV20-1 to TRBJ2-5; D is possibly TRBD1 or TRBD2 (5 bases each). The sequenced material came from axillary lymph node tissue. The receptor was derived from a female donor with breast cancer. Some clones in this sample may be carry-over from other donors' samples. In nucleotides, the CDR3 is TGCAGTGCTAGAGATCCCGGGGCCGGGGAGACCCAGTACTTC. Translation gives CSARDPGAGETQYF.